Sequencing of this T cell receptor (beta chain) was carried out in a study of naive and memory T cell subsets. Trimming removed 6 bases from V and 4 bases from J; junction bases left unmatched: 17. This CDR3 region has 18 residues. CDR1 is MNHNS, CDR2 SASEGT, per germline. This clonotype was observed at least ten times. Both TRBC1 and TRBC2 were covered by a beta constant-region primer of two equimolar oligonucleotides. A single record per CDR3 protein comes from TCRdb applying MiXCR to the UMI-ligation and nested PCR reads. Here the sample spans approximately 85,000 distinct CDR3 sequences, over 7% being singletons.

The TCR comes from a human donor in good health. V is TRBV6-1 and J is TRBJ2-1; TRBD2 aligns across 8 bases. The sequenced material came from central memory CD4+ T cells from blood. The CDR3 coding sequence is TGTGCCAGCAGACTGGGACCGGGTGGAGCGGGAGTATACAATGAGCAGTTCTTC. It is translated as CASRLGPGGAGVYNEQFF.